The 15 T cell receptor beta chains listed next were all sequenced from one sample in a study of T cells in Graves' hyperthyroidism and ophthalmopathy. The investigators amplified TCR beta CDR3 regions from RNA transcripts. TCR CDR3 regions were first amplified by RT-PCR with HTBI primers. MiXCR, run by TCRdb on the multiplex PCR reads, gives a single entry per CDR3 protein. The repertoire consists of hundreds of thousands of distinct CDR3 sequences, with 45% occurring once and the leading ten covering about 7.2%. The sample comprised peripheral blood or thyroid tissue (not recorded which). The receptors were gathered from an adult man with Graves' disease, either hyperthyroidism or ophthalmopathy (not recorded which).

The CDR3 DNA reads TGTGCCAGCTCCAGCGACAGACGCCAAGAGACCCAGTACTTC. Its translation is CASSSDRRQETQYF. This chain connects TRBV7-2 to TRBJ2-5, with a possible D match to TRBD1 (5 bases). The CDR3 is 14 amino acids. The V end lost 8 bases, the J end lost 1 base, and 14 bases lay between the germline ends. The germline V gene encodes CDR1 SGHTA and CDR2 FQGNSA.

In this sample, this clonotype turned up many times. This chain uses TRBV15 with TRBJ2-3; no reliable D call. The CDR3 covers 15 residues. Germline V CDR1 and CDR2: LNHNV, YYDKDF (reference sequence). V lost 0 bases, J lost 3 bases, and 10 bases lay in between. The CDR3 sequence is CATSRDRGLTDTQYF. The CDR3 DNA follows: TGTGCCACCAGCAGAGATCGTGGGCTAACAGATACGCAGTATTTT.

This clonotype was detected many times. The chain links TRBV7-2 to TRBJ1-6; 12 bases fit TRBD1. V lost 4 bases to trimming and J lost 10 bases; unmatched junction nucleotides: 5. The CDR3 runs to 15 residues. From germline, CDR1 is SGHTA and CDR2 FQGNSA. CDR3 residues: CASSSGQGARSPLHF. CDR3 sequence (DNA): TGTGCCAGCAGCTCGGGACAGGGGGCGAGATCACCCCTCCACTTT. Using reference TRBV7-2 and TRBJ1-6 for the parts outside the CDR3, the full variable domain is GAGVSQSPSNKVTEKGKDVELRCDPISGHTALYWYRQSLGQGLEFLIYFQGNSAPDKSGLPSDRFSAERTGGSVSTLTIQRTQQEDSAVYLCASSSGQGARSPLHFGNGTRLTVT.

This clonotype was recorded many times. This CDR3 is CAIGERWDTEAFF. The CDR3 nucleotides are TGTGCCATCGGGGAAAGGTGGGACACTGAAGCTTTCTTT. This chain uses TRBV10-3 with TRBJ1-1; D ambiguous. CDR1 and CDR2 from the germline V gene are ENHRY and SYGVKD. This CDR3 contains 13 residues. V was cut by 8 bases and J by 3 bases, with 13 bases left in between.

This clonotype turned up a few times. The V and J genes are TRBV14 and TRBJ1-3, with D tentatively TRBD1 (5 bases). V lost 6 bases and J 4 bases, leaving 13 bases between the germline ends. The CDR3 contains 14 residues. The germline V gene has CDR1 SGHDN and CDR2 FVKESK. CDR3 nucleotides: TGTGCCAGCAGTGACCAGGGCGAGGGAAACACCATATATTTT. Residues: CASSDQGEGNTIYF.

In its sample, this clonotype was seen many times. This chain uses TRBV7-9 with TRBJ2-2; D gene unclear. This CDR3 contains 16 residues. V was clipped by 9 bases and J by 0 bases, with 17 bases between them. Per the germline V gene, CDR1 is SEHNR and CDR2 is FQNEAQ (reference sequence). The CDR3 region has the DNA TGTGCCAGTCGAGCCCCGGACGGTACGAACACCGGGGAGCTGTTTTTT. Translation: CASRAPDGTNTGELFF.

V gene TRBV12-3 or TRBV12-4 combines with J gene TRBJ1-1, with a possible D match to TRBD1 (5 bases). The V gene lost 7 bases and the J gene lost 0 bases, with 12 bases spanning the gap. The CDR3 is made up of 14 amino acids. CDR3 sequence (DNA): TGTGCCAGCAATTCCGGGACTGTGAACACTGAAGCTTTCTTT. This encodes CASNSGTVNTEAFF.

About this clonotype itself: Compared with germline, one end of the junction differs, possibly owing to a read error. The genes are TRBV15 and TRBJ2-7; 7 nucleotides align to TRBD1. Germline CDR1 LNHNV, CDR2 YYDKDF (reference sequence). This CDR3 region has 15 residues. The CDR3 DNA reads as TGCGCCACCCGCACTAGGGGACAGCGCTCCTACGAGCAGTACTTC. Amino acid sequence: CATRTRGQRSYEQYF.

With regard to this clonotype: Because it lacks the conserved phenylalanine or tryptophan at the end, this CDR3 is likely a read error. The CDR3 is CASSQDRGGFSPLHS. The CDR3 DNA sequence: TGTGCCAGTAGTCAGGACAGGGGCGGGTTTTCACCCCTCCACTCT. The chain uses TRBV19 and TRBJ1-6; 9 bases fit TRBD1. Trimming took 5 bases from V and 9 from J; bases not matched to a gene: 8. CDR1 is LNHDA, CDR2 SQIVND, per germline (reference sequence). The CDR3 sequence is 15 residues long.

The CDR3 loop reads CASSEAGPEQYF. The CDR3 DNA is TGTGCCAGCAGTGAAGCGGGACCCGAGCAGTACTTC. The rearrangement joins TRBV12-3 or TRBV12-4 to TRBJ2-7; 7 positions agree with TRBD2. This CDR3 has 12 residues. The V gene end was trimmed by 5 bases and the J gene end by 6 bases; junction bases not matched to a gene: 4.

This clonotype was seen a handful of times. This sequence joins TRBV20-1 and TRBJ1-4, with D hard to call. V lost 7 bases and J lost 1, with 7 bases in between. Per germline, CDR1 DFQATT and CDR2 SNEGSKA (reference sequence). The CDR3 consists of 12 residues. The CDR3 loop is CSVAGTNEKLFF. The CDR3 DNA sequence: TGCAGTGTTGCCGGAACTAATGAAAAACTGTTTTTT.

The J gene is TRBJ1-1, the V gene TRBV20-1, with D maybe TRBD1 (5 bases). Trimming pared 6 bases from V and 7 bases from J, leaving 18 bases between. There are 13 residues in the CDR3. The V gene's germline CDR1 is DFQATT and CDR2 SNEGSKA (reference sequence). The CDR3 sequence is CSAPRTSTNEAFF. The CDR3, as DNA: TGCAGTGCCCCAAGGACATCAACTAATGAAGCTTTCTTT.

The V gene is TRBV19, the J gene TRBJ1-1; D ambiguous. V lost 5 bases, J lost 5 bases, and 18 bases lay in between. The CDR3 totals 15 residues. CDR1 is LNHDA, CDR2 SQIVND, per germline (reference sequence). The CDR3 reads CASSFGRAAKTEAFF. CDR3 nucleotide sequence: TGTGCCAGTAGTTTTGGGAGGGCGGCGAAGACTGAAGCTTTCTTT.

V gene TRBV14 combines with J gene TRBJ1-1; D is possibly TRBD1 (6 bases). This CDR3 contains 16 residues. Looked up from germline, CDR1 is SGHDN and CDR2 is FVKESK. Trimming stripped 6 bases from V and 3 bases from J, with 20 bases between. CDR3 in DNA: TGTGCCAGCAGTTTACGAGGGGGACCGGGGGACACTGAAGCTTTCTTT. Protein sequence: CASSLRGGPGDTEAFF.

V gene TRBV5-4 combines with J gene TRBJ1-5; D gene ambiguous. V lost 0 bases and J 0 bases, leaving 7 bases between the germline ends. This CDR3 spans 15 amino acids. Germline V gene data show CDR1 as SGHNT and CDR2 as YYREEE (reference sequence). The CDR3 DNA reads TGTGCCAGCAGCTTGGCCTACAGTAGCAATCAGCCCCAGCATTTT. Its translation: CASSLAYSSNQPQHF.